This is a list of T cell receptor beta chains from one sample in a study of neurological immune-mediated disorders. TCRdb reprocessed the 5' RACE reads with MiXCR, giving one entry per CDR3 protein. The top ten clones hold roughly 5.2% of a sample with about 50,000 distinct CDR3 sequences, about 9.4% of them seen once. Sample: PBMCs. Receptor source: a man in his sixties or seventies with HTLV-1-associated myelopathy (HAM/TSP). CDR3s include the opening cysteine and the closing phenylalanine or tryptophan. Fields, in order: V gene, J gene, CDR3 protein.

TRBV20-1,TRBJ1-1,CSAGEGPREAFF
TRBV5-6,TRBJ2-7,CASSLAGTQRAQYF
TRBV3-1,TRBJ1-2,CASSQEGAADF
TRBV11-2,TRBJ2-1,CASSHRFPGTGSGRPLPNEQFF
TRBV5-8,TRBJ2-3,CASSLGGLSRRAQYF
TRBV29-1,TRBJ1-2,CSVSKLQGEDGYTF
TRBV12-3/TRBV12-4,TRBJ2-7,CASSPLDRGIRYEQYF
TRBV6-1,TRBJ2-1,CASSAGTSGRGEQFF
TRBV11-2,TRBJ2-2,CASRLAGGLDTGELFF
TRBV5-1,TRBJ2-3,CASRPSGSFHTDTQYF